This T cell receptor (beta chain) was recorded in a study of blood T cell repertoires in COVID-19. Study-level information: Researchers got acute and convalescent COVID-19 samples from the United States, Italy and Spain.

The repertoire was sequenced with immunoSEQ multiplex PCR; TCRdb's copy has only in-frame clones and lacks some. Among approximately 200,000 clones listed, over 70% were seen once. Assignment of participants to cohorts was predicated upon participant-reported clinical history. A COVID-19 case was met by exposed participants within 2 weeks before study entry. Trimming cost V 6 bases and J 8 bases, with 16 bases left between them. The CDR3 has 13 amino acids. CDR1 is MNHEY, CDR2 SVGAGI, per germline. The chain couples TRBV6-5 to TRBJ1-2; D uncertain. The receptor was derived from a woman aged 25 to 45 who had been exposed to COVID-19. Sequences were obtained from PBMCs or T cells enriched from blood (not recorded which). The CDR3 nucleotides read TGTGCCAGCAGCCGATCGAAGACATGGGGCTACACCTTC. Translation: CASSRSKTWGYTF.